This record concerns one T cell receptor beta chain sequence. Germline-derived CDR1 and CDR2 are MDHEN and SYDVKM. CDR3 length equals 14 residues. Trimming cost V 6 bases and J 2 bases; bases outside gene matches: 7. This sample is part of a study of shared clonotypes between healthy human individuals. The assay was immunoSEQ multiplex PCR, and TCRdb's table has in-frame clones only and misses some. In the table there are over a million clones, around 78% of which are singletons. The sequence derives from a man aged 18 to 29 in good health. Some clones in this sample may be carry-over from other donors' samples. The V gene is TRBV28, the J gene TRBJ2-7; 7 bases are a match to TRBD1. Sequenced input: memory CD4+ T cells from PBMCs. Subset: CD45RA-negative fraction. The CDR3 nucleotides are TGTGCCAGCAGAAGCAGGGGGTTCACCTACGAGCAGTACTTC. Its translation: CASRSRGFTYEQYF.